This TCR beta chain was found in a study of spatial heterogeneity in lung cancer (dated by TCRdb to the late 2010s). Turning to the overall study: Beta-chain transcripts were consistently detected in greater numbers than alpha-chain transcripts, which likely reflects a higher abundance of beta-chain transcripts. Nonsynonymous mutation counts, determined by whole-exome sequencing of tumor tissue, were related to TCR repertoire features. At surgery, both alpha and beta chains were TCR-sequenced in more than 200 tumor regions, fewer than 85 matched nontumor lung samples and 56 PBMC samples. TCR alpha and beta repertoires were quantitatively compared across multiple tumor regions, matched nontumor lung and blood in non-small cell lung cancer. In the raw uncorrected reads, each unique combination of TCR and UMI appeared on average more than ten times. What the authors observed across the whole study: Ubiquitous expanded tumor TCRs were detected in blood more often at tumor resection than at routine follow-up. Confirming at a functional level the hypothesis that regional TCRs recognize regional mutations was considered to require additional single-cell paired TCR alpha and beta sequencing.

Receptor libraries were prepared by 5' RACE. For sequencing, a NextSeq 500 was employed. The TCR library protocol attached a unique molecular identifier to each TCR cDNA molecule to allow correction of PCR and sequencing errors. The original methods were these. TCR identification, UMI-based error correction and CDR3 extraction were all carried out with Decombinator tools. TCRs above a frequency of 2 per 1,000, corresponding to the top 1% of the tumor frequency distribution, were defined as expanded. Rényi diversity was computed with the R vegan package after subsampling each repertoire 100 times to 5,000 TCRs. CDR3 similarity networks were built from amino acid triplet string-kernel similarity, with CDR3s being connected when pairwise similarity was above 0.82. TCRdb reworked the public reads: Q25 trimming with fastp, MiXCR clone assembly, productive beta chains retained. Under each unique CDR3 protein, matching rows form one entry showing the most common genes and DNA. The V and J calls were determined by TCRdb, not by the authors. The sample yields roughly 70,000 distinct CDR3 sequences; roughly 14% were counted once. The ten most abundant clones make up over 5.5% of the sample.

V is shortened by 0 bases, J by 6 bases, and the region joining them spans 2 bases. The CDR3 runs 12 amino acids, cysteine and phenylalanine included. The read is trimmed to its CDR3 DNA, 36 bases read in frame from base 1. According to the germline V gene, CDR1 reads MNHEY and CDR2 reads SVGEGT. As regards this clonotype: Its specific antigen is unknown. The sample holds no much larger clone one base away, and base qualities are not on file.

The time point label on this specimen signifies: sample taken at primary tumor resection. Whole RNA extracted from tumor and nontumor lung tissue, or from cryopreserved PBMC samples, was used for TCR sequencing without cell sorting. Donors were 70 or so patients with early-stage, untreated non-small cell lung cancer from the lung TRACERx cohort. Only patients with enough RNA available from two or more tumor regions were chosen for TCR sequencing. Here the chain combines TRBV6-2 or TRBV6-3 and TRBJ2-2; there is no confident call for the D gene. Sample: PBMCs, taken at surgery. This sequence was found in a male donor with early-stage non-small cell lung cancer. For the CDR3, the sequence is CASSYSPGELFF. The nucleotide sequence is given as TGTGCCAGCAGTTACTCCCCCGGGGAGCTGTTTTTT.